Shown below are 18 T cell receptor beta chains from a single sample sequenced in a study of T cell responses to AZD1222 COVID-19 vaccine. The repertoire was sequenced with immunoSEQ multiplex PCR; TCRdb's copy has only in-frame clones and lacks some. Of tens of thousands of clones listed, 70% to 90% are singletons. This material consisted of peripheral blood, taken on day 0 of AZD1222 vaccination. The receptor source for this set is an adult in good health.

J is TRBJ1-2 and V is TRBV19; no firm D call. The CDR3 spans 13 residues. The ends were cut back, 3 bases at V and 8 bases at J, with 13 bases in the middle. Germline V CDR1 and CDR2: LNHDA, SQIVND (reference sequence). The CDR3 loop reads CASSMVGFGGYTF. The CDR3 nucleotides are TGTGCCAGTAGTATGGTGGGTTTCGGAGGCTACACCTTC.

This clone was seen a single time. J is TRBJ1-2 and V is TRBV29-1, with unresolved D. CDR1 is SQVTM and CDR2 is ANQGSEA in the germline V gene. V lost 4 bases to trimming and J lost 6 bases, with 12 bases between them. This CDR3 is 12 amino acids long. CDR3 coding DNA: TGCAGCGTTGCGGATTCCTCCCATGGCTACACCTTC. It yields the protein CSVADSSHGYTF.

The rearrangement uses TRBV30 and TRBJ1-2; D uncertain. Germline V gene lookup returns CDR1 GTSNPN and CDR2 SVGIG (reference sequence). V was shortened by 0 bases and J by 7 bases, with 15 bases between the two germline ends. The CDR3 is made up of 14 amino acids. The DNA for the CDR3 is TGTGCCTGGAGTGTACGCTGGGCAGCAACTGGCTACACCTTC. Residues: CAWSVRWAATGYTF.

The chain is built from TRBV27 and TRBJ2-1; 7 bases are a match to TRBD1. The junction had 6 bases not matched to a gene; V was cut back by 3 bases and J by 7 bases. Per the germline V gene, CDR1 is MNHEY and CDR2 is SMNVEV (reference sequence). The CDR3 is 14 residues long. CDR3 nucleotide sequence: TGTGCCAGCAGTTTTGGGACAGTACTTAATGAGCAGTTCTTC. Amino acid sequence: CASSFGTVLNEQFF.

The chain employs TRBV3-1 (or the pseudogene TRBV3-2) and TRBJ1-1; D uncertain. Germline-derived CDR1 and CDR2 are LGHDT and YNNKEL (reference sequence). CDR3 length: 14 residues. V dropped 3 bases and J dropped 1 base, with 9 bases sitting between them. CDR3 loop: CASSHRQANTEAFF. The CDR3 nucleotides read TGTGCCAGCAGCCACCGCCAGGCGAACACTGAAGCTTTCTTT.

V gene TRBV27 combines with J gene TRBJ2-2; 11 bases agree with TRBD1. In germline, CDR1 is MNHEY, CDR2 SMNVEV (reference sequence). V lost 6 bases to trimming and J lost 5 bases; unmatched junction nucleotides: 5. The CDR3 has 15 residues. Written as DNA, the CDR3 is TGTGCCAGCAGCGAGGGGACAGGGGGTACCGGGGAGCTGTTTTTT. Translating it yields CASSEGTGGTGELFF.

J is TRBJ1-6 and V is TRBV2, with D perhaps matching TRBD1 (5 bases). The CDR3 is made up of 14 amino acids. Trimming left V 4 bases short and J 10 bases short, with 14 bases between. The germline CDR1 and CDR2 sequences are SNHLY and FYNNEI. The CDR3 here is CASSVFQGESPLHF. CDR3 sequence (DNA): TGTGCCAGCAGTGTCTTCCAGGGAGAATCACCCCTCCACTTT.

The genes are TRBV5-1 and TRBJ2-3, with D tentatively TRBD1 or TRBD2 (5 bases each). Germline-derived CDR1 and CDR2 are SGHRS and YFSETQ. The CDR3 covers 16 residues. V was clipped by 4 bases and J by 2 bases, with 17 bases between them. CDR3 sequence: CASSLDIRGVTDTQYF. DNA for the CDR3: TGCGCCAGCAGCCTGGACATCCGAGGGGTCACAGATACGCAGTATTTT.

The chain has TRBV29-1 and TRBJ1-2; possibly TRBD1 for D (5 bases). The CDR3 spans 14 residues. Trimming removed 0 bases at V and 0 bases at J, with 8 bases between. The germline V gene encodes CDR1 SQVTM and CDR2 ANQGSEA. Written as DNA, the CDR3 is TGCAGCGTTGAAGACGACAGAGCTAACTATGGCTACACCTTC. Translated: CSVEDDRANYGYTF. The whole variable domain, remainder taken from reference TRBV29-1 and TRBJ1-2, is SAVISQKPSRDICQRGTSLTIQCQVDSQVTMMFWYRQQPGQSLTLIATANQGSEATYESGFVIDKFPISRPNLTFSTLTVSNMSPEDSSIYLCSVEDDRANYGYTFGSGTRLTVV.

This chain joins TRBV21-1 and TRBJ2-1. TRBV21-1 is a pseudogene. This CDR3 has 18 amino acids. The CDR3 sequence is CASSKKNPRAPLGNEQFF. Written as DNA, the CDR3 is TGTGCCAGCAGCAAAAAAAATCCTCGGGCCCCTCTCGGAAATGAGCAGTTCTTC.

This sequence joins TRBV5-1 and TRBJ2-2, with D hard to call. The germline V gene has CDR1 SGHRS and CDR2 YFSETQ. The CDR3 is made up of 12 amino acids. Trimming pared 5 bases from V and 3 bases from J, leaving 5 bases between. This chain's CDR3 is CASRTYTGELFF. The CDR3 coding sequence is TGCGCCAGCAGGACCTACACCGGGGAGCTGTTTTTT.

The DNA for the CDR3 is TGCGCCAGCAGCATCGGACAGTCCACTGAAGCTTTCTTT. Residues: CASSIGQSTEAFF. The rearrangement links TRBV5-1 to TRBJ1-1; D might be TRBD1 (6 bases). Germline V gene lookup returns CDR1 SGHRS and CDR2 YFSETQ. The germline V and J ends were trimmed by 4 bases and 4 bases, with 11 bases remaining between them. The CDR3 contains 13 residues.

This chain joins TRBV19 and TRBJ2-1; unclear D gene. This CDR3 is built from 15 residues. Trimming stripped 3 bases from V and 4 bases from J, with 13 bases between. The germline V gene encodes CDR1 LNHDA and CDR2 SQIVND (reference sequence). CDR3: CASSMLRLGYNEQFF. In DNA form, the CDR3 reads TGTGCCAGTAGTATGTTGCGTTTGGGGTACAATGAGCAGTTCTTC. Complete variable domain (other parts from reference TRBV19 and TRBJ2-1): DGGITQSPKYLFRKEGQNVTLSCEQNLNHDAMYWYRQDPGQGLRLIYYSQIVNDFQKGDIAEGYSVSREKKESFPLTVTSAQKNPTAFYLCASSMLRLGYNEQFFGPGTRLTVL.

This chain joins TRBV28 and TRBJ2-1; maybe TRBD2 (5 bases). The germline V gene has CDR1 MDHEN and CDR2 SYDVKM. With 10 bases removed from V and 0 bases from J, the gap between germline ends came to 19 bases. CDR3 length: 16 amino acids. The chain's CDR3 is CATPISEAYSYNEQFF. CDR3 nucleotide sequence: TGTGCCACCCCTATATCGGAGGCATACTCCTACAATGAGCAGTTCTTC.

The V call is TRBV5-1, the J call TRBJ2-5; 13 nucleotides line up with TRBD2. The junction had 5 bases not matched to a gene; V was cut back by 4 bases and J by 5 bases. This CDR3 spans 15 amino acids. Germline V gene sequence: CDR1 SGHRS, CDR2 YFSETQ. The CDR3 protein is CASSPGLAGAETQYF. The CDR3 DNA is TGCGCCAGCAGCCCCGGACTAGCGGGGGCTGAGACCCAGTACTTC.

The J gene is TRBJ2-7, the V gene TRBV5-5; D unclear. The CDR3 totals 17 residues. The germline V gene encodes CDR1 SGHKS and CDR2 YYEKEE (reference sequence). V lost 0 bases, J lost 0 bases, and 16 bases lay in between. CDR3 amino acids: CASSLAPLAEVSYEQYF. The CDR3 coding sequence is TGTGCCAGCAGCTTGGCCCCCCTGGCAGAAGTCTCCTACGAGCAGTACTTC. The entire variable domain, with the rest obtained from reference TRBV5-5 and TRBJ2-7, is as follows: DAGVTQSPTHLIKTRGQQVTLRCSPISGHKSVSWYQQVLGQGPQFIFQYYEKEERGRGNFPDRFSARQFPNYSSELNVNALLLGDSALYLCASSLAPLAEVSYEQYFGPGTRLTVT.

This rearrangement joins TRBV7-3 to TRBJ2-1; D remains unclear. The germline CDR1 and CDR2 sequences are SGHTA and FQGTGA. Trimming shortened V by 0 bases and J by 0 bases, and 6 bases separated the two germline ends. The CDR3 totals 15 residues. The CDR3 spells CASSLTSDSYNEQFF. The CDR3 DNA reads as TGTGCCAGCAGCTTAACGTCAGACTCCTACAATGAGCAGTTCTTC.

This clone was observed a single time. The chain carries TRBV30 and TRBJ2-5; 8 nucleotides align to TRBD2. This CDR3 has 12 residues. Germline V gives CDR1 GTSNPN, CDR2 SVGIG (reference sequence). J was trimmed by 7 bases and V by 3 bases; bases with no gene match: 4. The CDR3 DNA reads TGTGCCTGGAGGAGCGGGGGTGGGACCCAGTACTTC. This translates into CAWRSGGGTQYF. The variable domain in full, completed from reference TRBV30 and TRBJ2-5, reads SQTIHQWPATLVQPVGSPLSLECTVEGTSNPNLYWYRQAAGRGLQLLFYSVGIGQISSEVPQNLSASRPQDRQFILSSKKLLLSDSGFYLCAWRSGGGTQYFGPGTRLLVL.